The clone carrying this T cell receptor beta chain was detected only a few times. These data come from a study of T cell repertoires in cytomegalovirus infection. TCRdb re-called the reads through MiXCR, storing one row per CDR3 protein. The table includes hundreds of thousands of distinct CDR3 sequences, roughly 16% detected once. Germline V gives CDR1 SGHAT, CDR2 FQNNGV. V lost 1 base and J 2 bases, leaving 11 bases between the germline ends. The CDR3 contains 15 residues. This receptor was obtained from a human donor in good health (CMV status not recorded). Some clones in this sample may be carry-over from other donors' samples. Input material: PBMCs. The V gene is TRBV11-2, the J gene TRBJ1-1; possible D gene TRBD1, 6 bases. The CDR3: CASSLGVGANTEAFF. The CDR3 DNA follows: TGTGCCAGCAGCTTAGGGGTGGGGGCAAACACTGAAGCTTTCTTT.